The next 8 T cell receptor beta chains were all read from a single sample in a study of T-cell memory formation after mild COVID-19. TCRdb reprocessed the 5' RACE reads via MiXCR and lists one record per CDR3 protein. The repertoire holds 400,000 to 550,000 distinct CDR3 sequences, roughly 25% seen once, with approximately 12% in the top ten. Sequenced material: PBMCs or a T cell subset sorted from them (not recorded which). Receptor source: an adult woman who had mild COVID-19 (a few samples of this study predate the infection). Cell type and time point are not known.

This clonotype was seen many times. CDR3 sequence: CASSQYRWGEQFF. CDR3 coding DNA: TGTGCCAGCAGCCAATATCGCTGGGGTGAGCAGTTCTTC. The V and J genes are TRBV3-1 and TRBJ2-1, with no clear D. V was shortened by 2 bases and J by 9 bases, with 11 bases between the two germline ends. This CDR3 region has 13 residues. CDR1 and CDR2 (germline): LGHDT, YNNKEL (reference sequence).

J is TRBJ2-1 and V is TRBV24-1, with 9 bases aligning to TRBD2. V lost 3 bases, J lost 6 bases, and 5 bases stayed unmatched. The CDR3 consists of 15 residues. CDR1 is KGHDR and CDR2 is SFDVKD in the germline V gene. The CDR3: CATSDPRTSVNEQFF. CDR3 sequence (DNA): TGTGCCACCAGTGATCCAAGGACTAGCGTCAATGAGCAGTTCTTC.

Only a few counts were recorded for this clonotype. V gene TRBV15 combines with J gene TRBJ1-4; the D is unclear. The CDR3 is 15 amino acids. The germline V gene encodes CDR1 LNHNV and CDR2 YYDKDF (reference sequence). The V end lost 1 base, the J end lost 6 bases, and 12 bases lay between the germline ends. In nucleotides, the CDR3 is TGTGCCACCAGCAGAGGATTCCGGGATTATGAAAAACTGTTTTTT. It codes for CATSRGFRDYEKLFF.

The chain employs TRBV5-1 and TRBJ2-2; 9 bases map to TRBD1. Trimming took 2 bases from V and 0 from J; bases not matched to a gene: 5. CDR1 and CDR2 (germline): SGHRS, YFSETQ. The CDR3 covers 17 residues. CDR3 nucleotide sequence: TGCGCCAGCAGCTTCACAACAGGGGGCTCGAACACCGGGGAGCTGTTTTTT. Protein product: CASSFTTGGSNTGELFF.

V and J are TRBV25-1 and TRBJ1-2; possible D gene TRBD1, 6 bases. This CDR3 spans 13 amino acids. V was trimmed by 2 bases and J by 5 bases, leaving 9 bases between them. Germline V gene lookup returns CDR1 MGHDK and CDR2 SYGVNS. For the CDR3, the DNA is TGTGCCAGCAGTGAACAGGGGATATATGGCTACACCTTC. Translation: CASSEQGIYGYTF.

The chain recombines TRBV5-1 with TRBJ1-1; D ambiguous. This CDR3 comprises 14 residues. Trimming pared 7 bases from V and 2 bases from J, leaving 15 bases between. CDR1 is SGHRS and CDR2 is YFSETQ in the germline V gene. The chain's CDR3 is CASLDGRTNTEAFF. The DNA of the CDR3 is TGCGCCAGCTTGGATGGGCGGACTAACACTGAAGCTTTCTTT.

This clonotype came up once. V usage is TRBV4-1 and J usage is TRBJ2-3; 9 bases fit TRBD1. V lost 4 bases, J lost 2 bases, and 10 bases stayed unmatched. The germline V gene encodes CDR1 MGHRA and CDR2 YSYEKL. This CDR3 has 17 residues. In DNA form, the CDR3 reads TGCGCCAGCAGCCGCGCTGGGACAGGGACCTCCACAGATACGCAGTATTTT. Translation gives CASSRAGTGTSTDTQYF.

This chain uses TRBV2 with TRBJ2-1, with D possibly being TRBD2 (5 bases). Per germline, CDR1 SNHLY and CDR2 FYNNEI. V gave up 5 bases and J gave up 10 bases, with 9 bases separating them. CDR3 length: 11 residues. The CDR3 reads CASSWTLEQFF. For the CDR3, the DNA is TGTGCCAGCAGTTGGACTCTGGAGCAGTTCTTC.